This T cell receptor beta chain was recovered during a study of OX40 agonist ivuxolimab in advanced cancers. As for the study in general: Patients got intravenous ivuxolimab at 0.01 to 10 mg/kg every 2 weeks. Treatment received earlier with anti-PD-1, anti-PD-L1 or anti-CTLA-4 agents was allowed, and under 50% had some. Study-wide findings and caveats: Several nonresponders also turned out to have low normalized T-cell clonal expansion.

V gave up 5 bases and J gave up 2 bases, with 10 bases separating them. This CDR3 spans 13 amino acids. Germline V CDR1 and CDR2: LNHNV, YYDKDF (reference sequence). Assay: immunoSEQ multiplex PCR; the TCRdb copy retains only in-frame clones and omits some. The sample records about 17,000 clones, more than 70% being singletons. Details on this clone: The antigen is undetermined.

This chain uses TRBV15 with TRBJ2-7; the D is unclear. This receptor was taken from an adult with an advanced solid tumor such as melanoma, head and neck, liver or kidney cancer. This sample comprised CD4+ or CD8+ T cells sorted from blood, obtained in a trial of the OX40 agonist ivuxolimab. The CDR3 bases are TGTGCCACCAGCCTCGGACGGACCTACGAGCAGTACTTC. It encodes CATSLGRTYEQYF.